One sample yielded the 21 T cell receptor beta chains listed below, sequenced in a study of T cells in localized non-small cell lung cancer. Method: immunoSEQ multiplex PCR; TCRdb's copy keeps in-frame clones and lacks some. The table has about 6,300 clones, 15% seen once. This sample comprised normal lung tissue next to the tumor, obtained before any cancer treatment. These receptors all stem from a male donor aged 60 or older with stage II squamous cell lung carcinoma.

This clone occurred a few times. This chain connects TRBV11-3 to TRBJ2-1; TRBD1 might be the D (6 bases). CDR3 length equals 17 residues. V lost 3 bases and J 6 bases, leaving 21 bases between the germline ends. The germline gives CDR1 SGHNT, CDR2 YENEEA. CDR3 coding DNA: TGTGCCAGCAGCTTCGGGCCCAGGGGCGGCACTCGCAATGAGCAGTTCTTC. Translation: CASSFGPRGGTRNEQFF.

This clone was found many times. This chain joins TRBV11-3 and TRBJ2-5; 10 nucleotides agree with TRBD2. V was clipped by 5 bases and J by 5 bases; unmatched bases: 5. Germline CDR1 is SGHNT and CDR2 is YENEEA. The CDR3 sequence is 14 residues long. This CDR3 reads CASSAGTSVETQYF. DNA of the CDR3: TGTGCCAGCAGCGCCGGGACTAGCGTGGAGACCCAGTACTTC.

This clone was seen more than once but under ten times. J is TRBJ2-3 and V is TRBV19, with D unclear. The CDR3 is made up of 11 amino acids. Trimming took 7 bases from V and 6 from J, leaving 8 bases between them. Germline V gene data show CDR1 as LNHDA and CDR2 as SQIVND (reference sequence). Written as DNA, the CDR3 is TGTGCCAGTAAAATCGGGGATACGCAGTATTTT. Translating gives CASKIGDTQYF.

The J gene is TRBJ2-5, the V gene TRBV6-8; 7 nucleotides line up with TRBD2. V was clipped by 0 bases and J by 3 bases; unmatched bases: 7. The CDR3 spans 16 residues. Looked up from germline, CDR1 is MNHGY and CDR2 is SAAAGT. The CDR3 sequence is CASSYSFLADEETQYF. CDR3 nucleotides: TGTGCCAGCAGTTACTCGTTCCTAGCGGATGAAGAGACCCAGTACTTC.

V and J are TRBV14 and TRBJ2-4, with D possibly being TRBD1 (6 bases). The CDR3 extends over 19 amino acids. In germline, CDR1 is SGHDN, CDR2 FVKESK. Trimming removed 2 bases at V and 5 bases at J, with 25 bases between. The CDR3 protein is CASSQPKIRRDTLENIQYF. The CDR3 bases are TGTGCCAGCAGCCAACCAAAAATTCGCCGGGACACCCTGGAAAACATTCAGTACTTC. Full variable domain (outside the CDR3, taken from reference TRBV14 and TRBJ2-4): EAGVTQFPSHSVIEKGQTVTLRCDPISGHDNLYWYRRVMGKEIKFLLHFVKESKQDESGMPNNRFLAERTGGTYSTLKVQPAELEDSGVYFCASSQPKIRRDTLENIQYFGAGTRLSVL.

This clone has more than one count but fewer than ten. V and J are TRBV30 and TRBJ1-2; D unclear. Germline V CDR1 and CDR2: GTSNPN, SVGIG (reference sequence). The V end lost 0 bases, the J end lost 0 bases, and 14 bases lay between the germline ends. CDR3 length equals 16 residues. The CDR3 DNA follows: TGTGCCTGGAGTGTACCTCACGGGCAGACTAACTATGGCTACACCTTC. It yields the protein CAWSVPHGQTNYGYTF.

Comments on this clone: An end of the junction does not agree with germline; a read error may underlie this. This chain joins TRBV6-8 and TRBJ2-1; 8 bases line up with TRBD2. The germline CDR1 and CDR2 sequences are MNHGY and SAAAGT. The CDR3 sequence is 15 residues long. In DNA, the CDR3 is TGTGCCATCAGTGTTGGTAGCGGGAATCGGAATGAGCAGTTCTTC. It is translated as CAISVGSGNRNEQFF.

J is TRBJ2-2 and V is TRBV11-3; D might be TRBD1 or TRBD2, each matching 6 bases. The CDR3 has 14 amino acids. Germline assignment: CDR1 SGHNT and CDR2 YENEEA. Trimming took 5 bases from V and 8 from J, leaving 15 bases between them. The CDR3 sequence: CASSPTRGEGELFF. In DNA form, the CDR3 reads TGTGCCAGCAGCCCTACTAGGGGGGAAGGGGAGCTGTTTTTT.

The rearrangement links TRBV5-1 to TRBJ2-7; 10 bases are a match to TRBD1. Germline assignment: CDR1 SGHRS and CDR2 YFSETQ. The CDR3 covers 15 residues. The trim removed 4 bases at V and 2 bases at J, leaving 6 bases unmatched. CDR3 nucleotides: TGCGCCAGCAGCCCCGGACAGGGGGAAACCTACGAGCAGTACTTC. Protein product: CASSPGQGETYEQYF.

The rearrangement links TRBV7-6 to TRBJ2-1, with 9 bases fitting TRBD2. The germline CDR1 and CDR2 sequences are SGHVS and FNYEAQ. The CDR3 is 14 residues long. V was pared by 3 bases and J by 8 bases, with 5 bases of the junction left unmatched. CDR3 DNA sequence: TGTGCCAGCAGCTTTGGCGGGGGGGGATATGAGCAGTTCTTC. This translates into CASSFGGGGYEQFF.

The V and J genes are TRBV18 and TRBJ1-4; no clear D gene. Germline V gives CDR1 KGHSH, CDR2 LQKENI. Trimming shortened V by 3 bases and J by 8 bases, and 25 bases separated the two germline ends. The CDR3 length is 18 residues. The CDR3: CASSPRSPVGRGNEKLFF. CDR3 DNA sequence: TGTGCCAGCTCACCCCGAAGTCCGGTGGGGAGAGGGAACGAAAAACTGTTTTTT.

The chain carries TRBV28 and TRBJ2-2; D unresolved. The CDR3 has 12 residues. CDR1 MDHEN and CDR2 SYDVKM come from the germline V gene. V was shortened by 3 bases and J by 6 bases, with 5 bases between the two germline ends. The CDR3 is CASSLLAGELFF. CDR3 nucleotides: TGTGCCAGCAGTTTGCTAGCCGGGGAGCTGTTTTTT.

This clone was seen a handful of times. The CDR3 DNA follows: TGTGCCAGCCGTGGACTAGCGGGGTCTTACGAGCAGTACTTC. Protein product: CASRGLAGSYEQYF. The chain carries TRBV11-3 and TRBJ2-7, with 12 bases fitting TRBD2. There are 14 residues in the CDR3. In germline, CDR1 is SGHNT, CDR2 YENEEA. The V segment lost 8 bases and the J segment 4 bases; nucleotides outside the gene matches: 6.

The rearrangement joins TRBV19 to TRBJ1-2; D possibly corresponds to TRBD1 (5 bases). The CDR3 contains 13 residues. Germline loops: CDR1 LNHDA, CDR2 SQIVND (reference sequence). V gave up 4 bases and J gave up 8 bases, with 14 bases separating them. The CDR3 spells CASSTAGSLGYTF. CDR3 coding DNA: TGTGCCAGTAGTACTGCAGGGTCGCTAGGCTACACCTTC. The variable domain in full, completed from reference TRBV19 and TRBJ1-2, reads DGGITQSPKYLFRKEGQNVTLSCEQNLNHDAMYWYRQDPGQGLRLIYYSQIVNDFQKGDIAEGYSVSREKKESFPLTVTSAQKNPTAFYLCASSTAGSLGYTFGSGTRLTVV.

V is TRBV19 and J is TRBJ2-6; maybe TRBD2 (6 bases). The V and J ends lost 6 bases and 0 bases respectively, with 12 bases between them. CDR1 is LNHDA, CDR2 SQIVND, per germline (reference sequence). The CDR3 consists of 16 residues. CDR3 coding DNA: TGTGCCAGTAGCCGGGACTCTAGCTCTGGGGCCAACGTCCTGACTTTC. It translates to CASSRDSSSGANVLTF. The full variable domain, in which reference TRBV19 and TRBJ2-6 provide the parts outside the CDR3, is DGGITQSPKYLFRKEGQNVTLSCEQNLNHDAMYWYRQDPGQGLRLIYYSQIVNDFQKGDIAEGYSVSREKKESFPLTVTSAQKNPTAFYLCASSRDSSSGANVLTFGAGSRLTVL.

The chain links TRBV19 to TRBJ2-2; the match to TRBD2 covers 12 bases. V lost 6 bases and J lost 3; bases outside the gene matches: 2. This CDR3 has 15 residues. Germline V gene lookup returns CDR1 LNHDA and CDR2 SQIVND (reference sequence). The CDR3, as DNA: TGTGCCAGTAGAAGGACTAGCGGGGACACCGGGGAGCTGTTTTTT. It codes for CASRRTSGDTGELFF.

This chain joins TRBV11-3 and TRBJ1-5; 9 positions agree with TRBD1. V lost 5 bases, J lost 1 base, and 3 bases stayed unmatched. The germline V gene has CDR1 SGHNT and CDR2 YENEEA. The CDR3 is made up of 15 amino acids. The CDR3 is CASSEGTGSNQPQHF. Written as DNA, the CDR3 is TGTGCCAGCAGCGAAGGGACAGGGAGCAATCAGCCCCAGCATTTT.

The chain combines TRBV19 with TRBJ1-1; no clear D gene. The CDR3 has 11 amino acids. Germline CDR1 and CDR2: LNHDA and SQIVND (reference sequence). Trimming cost V 7 bases and J 11 bases, with 14 bases left between them. CDR3: CASTSFLGAFF. The CDR3 nucleotides read TGTGCCAGTACGTCGTTCTTAGGGGCTTTCTTT. Variable domain in full (rest from reference TRBV19 and TRBJ1-1): DGGITQSPKYLFRKEGQNVTLSCEQNLNHDAMYWYRQDPGQGLRLIYYSQIVNDFQKGDIAEGYSVSREKKESFPLTVTSAQKNPTAFYLCASTSFLGAFFGQGTRLTVV.

The table lists this clone with a few counts. V gene TRBV6-8 combines with J gene TRBJ1-1; D is uncertain. CDR1 is MNHGY, CDR2 SAAAGT, per germline. The CDR3 consists of 14 residues. Trimming removed 6 bases at V and 1 base at J, with 12 bases between. The DNA of the CDR3 is TGTGCCAGCAGGGCGGTTAAAACGAACACTGAAGCTTTCTTT. Encoded protein: CASRAVKTNTEAFF.

V is TRBV7-2 and J is TRBJ1-1, with D perhaps TRBD1 (6 bases). The CDR3 is 13 residues long. Germline-derived CDR1 and CDR2 are SGHTA and FQGNSA. V lost 5 bases, J lost 1 base, and 8 bases lay in between. The DNA of the CDR3 is TGTGCCAGCAGCCAGGGGAGGAACACTGAAGCTTTCTTT. It translates to CASSQGRNTEAFF.

This clone was detected only a few times. V is TRBV6-8 and J is TRBJ2-1; TRBD1 matches at 11 bases. The germline V gene has CDR1 MNHGY and CDR2 SAAAGT. This CDR3 has 15 residues. V was clipped by 4 bases and J by 9 bases; unmatched bases: 8. The CDR3 DNA follows: TGTGCCAGCAGTTCCCCGGGACAGGGGGTAGGTGAGCAGTTCTTC. This codes for CASSSPGQGVGEQFF.